These T cell receptor beta chains were read from a single sample in a study of blood T cell repertoires in COVID-19. Only in-frame clones appear in the TCRdb table, and some are missing; sequencing was by immunoSEQ multiplex PCR. Of about 89,000 clones in the sample, about three quarters were seen once. The sample taken for sequencing was peripheral blood. Every receptor here comes from a human donor in a cohort sampled during active COVID-19. The CDR3 runs from the conserved cysteine through the conserved F or W. The order of the fields is clone size, J gene, D gene, V gene, CDR3 DNA, CDR3 protein. The D gene is left open where the match is weak. Size values are once, few and many counts, or a class for expanded clones, and some rows have none.

size: -
J: TRBJ2-2
D: -
V: TRBV28
DNA: TGTGCCAGCACCCCTAATCCGACCGGGGAGCTGTTTTTT
CDR3: CASTPNPTGELFF

size: -
J: TRBJ1-1
D: -
V: TRBV3-1/TRBV3-2
DNA: TGTGCCAGCAGCCCTAATAACCCAGGGGATGAAGCTTTCTTT
CDR3: CASSPNNPGDEAFF

size: -
J: TRBJ1-1
D: -
V: TRBV27
DNA: TGTGCCAGCAGTTCCTCTCGAACTCCGAACACTGAAGCTTTCTTT
CDR3: CASSSSRTPNTEAFF

size: -
J: TRBJ1-4
D: -
V: TRBV6-5
DNA: TGTGCCAGCAGCCTCAGGGGCGGTGGTGAAAAACTGTTTTTT
CDR3: CASSLRGGGEKLFF

size: many
J: TRBJ2-3
D: -
V: TRBV5-1
DNA: TGCGCCAGCAGTCGAGCGGGCCCCGGTGGAGATACGCAGTATTTT
CDR3: CASSRAGPGGDTQYF

size: -
J: TRBJ2-1
D: -
V: TRBV12-3/TRBV12-4
DNA: TGTGCCAGCAGTCCGACGAGGAATGAGCAGTTCTTC
CDR3: CASSPTRNEQFF

size: few
J: TRBJ1-2
D: TRBD1
V: TRBV2
DNA: TGTGCCAGCAGTGCCCCCGGGACAGAGTATGGCTACACCTTC
CDR3: CASSAPGTEYGYTF

size: -
J: TRBJ1-6
D: -
V: TRBV18
DNA: TGTGCCAGCTCAATTAGCGAGGATTCACCCCTCCACTTT
CDR3: CASSISEDSPLHF

size: -
J: TRBJ2-5
D: TRBD2
V: TRBV9
DNA: TGTGCCAGCAGCGTAGGCGTCAGGGAGGGGACCCAGTACTTC
CDR3: CASSVGVREGTQYF

size: -
J: TRBJ2-7
D: -
V: TRBV30
DNA: TGTGCCTGGAGTCCTGAGTACTACGAGCAGTACTTC
CDR3: CAWSPEYYEQYF

size: -
J: TRBJ2-7
D: -
V: TRBV18
DNA: TGTGCCAGCTCACTCGATTTCGCGGTAGGATCCTACGAGCAGTACTTC
CDR3: CASSLDFAVGSYEQYF

size: once
J: TRBJ2-7
D: -
V: TRBV7-2
DNA: TGTGCCAGCAGCCGGGCGGGGGCTGGAGAGCAGTACTTC
CDR3: CASSRAGAGEQYF

size: -
J: TRBJ2-3
D: -
V: TRBV2
DNA: TGTGCCAGCAGGGAAACAGGGCTCACAGATACGCAGTATTTT
CDR3: CASRETGLTDTQYF

size: -
J: TRBJ1-5
D: -
V: TRBV19
DNA: TGTGCCAGTAGTATCCCAGGGCGTCAGCCCCAGCATTTT
CDR3: CASSIPGRQPQHF

size: -
J: TRBJ2-3
D: TRBD1
V: TRBV5-6
DNA: TGTGCCAGCAGCTTGGGACAGGGTTTTACAGATACGCAGTATTTT
CDR3: CASSLGQGFTDTQYF

size: -
J: TRBJ2-7
D: -
V: TRBV28
DNA: TGTGCCAGCAGTCCAACCGCGGGAAGGTTCAACGAGCAGTACTTC
CDR3: CASSPTAGRFNEQYF

size: once
J: TRBJ2-7
D: TRBD1
V: TRBV5-1
DNA: TGCGCCAGCAGCAAGGACAGGGCAACCTACGAGCAGTACTTC
CDR3: CASSKDRATYEQYF

size: -
J: TRBJ2-3
D: TRBD2
V: TRBV6-5
DNA: TGTGCCAGCAGTTCTGCGGGAGAGGCCTCAGATACGCAGTATTTT
CDR3: CASSSAGEASDTQYF

size: once
J: TRBJ1-1
D: -
V: TRBV9
DNA: TGTGCCAGCAGCGTGACACCTAACACTGAAGCTTTCTTT
CDR3: CASSVTPNTEAFF

size: -
J: TRBJ2-7
D: -
V: TRBV7-2
DNA: TGTGCCAGCAGCTTAGGGGTCGGGAACCCCAGCTACGAGCAGTACTTC
CDR3: CASSLGVGNPSYEQYF

size: -
J: TRBJ1-4
D: -
V: TRBV19
DNA: TGTGCCAGTAGCCCACAGGGCTCTACTAATGAAAAACTGTTTTTT
CDR3: CASSPQGSTNEKLFF

size: once
J: TRBJ1-1
D: -
V: TRBV28
DNA: TGTGCCAGCAGTTGGGGAGGAGGCGACGGTGCTGAAGCTTTCTTT
CDR3: CASSWGGGDGAEAFF

size: -
J: TRBJ2-2
D: -
V: TRBV4-3
DNA: TGCGCCAGCAGCCAAGATGTGGGGGCGGCGTTAACCGGGGAGCTGTTTTTT
CDR3: CASSQDVGAALTGELFF

size: -
J: TRBJ1-2
D: TRBD1
V: TRBV19
DNA: TGTGCCAGTAGTATCGGGACAGGGATGGATGGCTACACCTTC
CDR3: CASSIGTGMDGYTF

size: -
J: TRBJ1-4
D: -
V: TRBV18
DNA: TGTGCCAGCTCACCAGGACAAAGGAAAGAAAAACTGTTTTTT
CDR3: CASSPGQRKEKLFF

size: -
J: TRBJ1-1
D: -
V: TRBV5-7
DNA: TGTGCCAGCAGTCAGGGTTGCGCTGAAGCTTTCTTT
CDR3: CASSQGCAEAFF

size: -
J: TRBJ2-5
D: -
V: TRBV5-4
DNA: TGTGCCAGCAGTTTATGGACAAACCAAGAGACCCAGTACTTC
CDR3: CASSLWTNQETQYF

size: -
J: TRBJ2-2
D: TRBD2
V: TRBV28
DNA: TGTGCCAGCAGGTTCCTAGCGGGAACCGGGGAGCTGTTTTTT
CDR3: CASRFLAGTGELFF

size: -
J: TRBJ2-3
D: -
V: TRBV6-6
DNA: TGTGCCAGCAGTTACTCTTACACAGATACGCAGTATTTT
CDR3: CASSYSYTDTQYF

size: -
J: TRBJ2-6
D: TRBD1
V: TRBV19
DNA: TGTGCCAGTAGTAACAAACGCCCACAGGGGAGCTCTGGGGCCAACGTCCTGACTTTC
CDR3: CASSNKRPQGSSGANVLTF

size: -
J: TRBJ2-1
D: TRBD2
V: TRBV7-7
DNA: TGTGCTAGCAGCCTAGGGGCTAGCGGGAGTAGTGAGCAGTTCTTC
CDR3: CASSLGASGSSEQFF

size: -
J: TRBJ1-1
D: -
V: TRBV28
DNA: TGTGCCAGCAGTTTAAAGGGACTTGAAGCTTTCTTT
CDR3: CASSLKGLEAFF